This entry lists 2 T cell receptor beta chains sequenced from one sample in a study of OX40 agonist ivuxolimab in advanced cancers. Produced via immunoSEQ multiplex PCR; TCRdb's table is partial and in-frame only. Among 53,000 or so clones listed, 65% to 85% were seen once. The sequencing used CD4+ or CD8+ T cells sorted from blood, collected in a trial of the OX40 agonist ivuxolimab. The receptors shown here come from an adult with an advanced solid tumor such as melanoma, head and neck, liver or kidney cancer.

This chain joins TRBV5-6 and TRBJ1-2; the D is unclear. CDR3 size: 12 residues. V shed 2 bases and J shed 1 base, with 3 bases lying between them. Per the germline V gene, CDR1 is SGHDT and CDR2 is YYEEEE. This CDR3 reads CASSFSNYGYTF. In DNA, the CDR3 is TGTGCCAGCAGCTTTAGTAACTATGGCTACACCTTC.

The V call is TRBV5-5, the J call TRBJ1-3; possibly TRBD1 for D (5 bases). Germline loops: CDR1 SGHKS, CDR2 YYEKEE (reference sequence). The CDR3 consists of 16 residues. V was shortened by 4 bases and J by 2 bases, with 16 bases between the two germline ends. The CDR3 coding sequence is TGTGCCAGCAGCCCTACGCTCCGGGGCGCTGGAAACACCATATATTTT. It codes for CASSPTLRGAGNTIYF.